This TCR beta chain was recorded in a study of coeliac disease. The method was immunoSEQ multiplex PCR; TCRdb's version includes in-frame clones alone and lacks a portion of them. The sample has over 5,500 clones; around 66% are singletons. This CDR3 spans 15 amino acids. Germline CDR1 MGHRA, CDR2 YSYEKL. After removal of 4 bases from V and 3 bases from J, the junction contained 4 bases not matched to a gene. This receptor was taken from a man aged 50-60 years with active celiac disease. The sequencing sample was made of lamina propria lymphocytes from the gut. The gene calls are TRBV4-1 and TRBJ2-2, with TRBD1 identical over 8 bases. CDR3 amino acids: CASSRTGWDTGELFF. The CDR3 DNA sequence: TGCGCCAGCAGCCGGACAGGGTGGGACACCGGGGAGCTGTTTTTT.